A selection of T cell receptor beta chains follows, all from one sample in a study of T cell changes during pregnancy in multiple sclerosis. Sequenced by immunoSEQ multiplex PCR; TCRdb stores in-frame clones only, minus some. Of over 80,000 clones listed, roughly nine tenths were seen once; the top ten hold around 0.78%. Sequencing used peripheral blood, obtained in the second trimester of pregnancy. All receptors come from a female donor in good health, enrolled as a control in a pregnancy study. The CDR3 runs from the conserved cysteine through the conserved F or W. The D gene is left open where the match is weak. The size field is filled for only some rows; it gives once, few, many or a size class.

size,J,D,length,V,DNA,CDR3
NA,TRBJ2-1,TRBD2,15,TRBV7-7,TGTGCCAGCAGTTTTGGACTAGCGGGGTACAATGAGCAGTTCTTC,CASSFGLAGYNEQFF
NA,TRBJ2-7,NA,14,TRBV5-8,TGTGCCAGCAGCTTTACGGGGTTATACTACGAGCAGTACTTC,CASSFTGLYYEQYF
NA,TRBJ2-7,NA,14,TRBV28,TGTGCCAGCGAAACAGGCGGAACATCCTACGAGCAGTACTTC,CASETGGTSYEQYF
NA,TRBJ2-7,TRBD1,15,TRBV19,TGTGCCAGTAATCGCCGGGCAGGGGGTGCCTACGAGCAGTACTTC,CASNRRAGGAYEQYF
NA,TRBJ1-6,NA,14,TRBV7-6,TGTGCCAGCAGTCAGGCGACAGAACATTCACCCCTCCACTTT,CASSQATEHSPLHF
NA,TRBJ1-2,TRBD1,15,TRBV19,TGTGCCAGTAGGCGGGACAGCACTCTTAACTATGGCTACACCTTC,CASRRDSTLNYGYTF
NA,TRBJ1-5,NA,17,TRBV18,TGTGCCAGCTCACCACCGTGGGGCGGGGGTAGCAATCAGCCCCAGCATTTT,CASSPPWGGGSNQPQHF
NA,TRBJ1-2,NA,15,TRBV25-1,TGTGCCAGCAGTGAAAGGGGAGGGGATTATATGGGCTACACCTTC,CASSERGGDYMGYTF
NA,TRBJ2-7,NA,12,TRBV6-1,TGTGCCAGCAATGGGGCCTCCTACGAGCAGTACTTC,CASNGASYEQYF
once,TRBJ2-3,TRBD2,19,TRBV5-1,TGCGCCAGCAGCTCCCTCGGACTAGCGGGGGGGTCTCGCACAGATACGCAGTATTTT,CASSSLGLAGGSRTDTQYF
NA,TRBJ1-6,TRBD1,15,TRBV30,TGTGCCTGGAGTGTACTGGGGACAGGGGCTTCACCCCTCCACTTT,CAWSVLGTGASPLHF
NA,TRBJ2-1,TRBD1,17,TRBV7-9,TGTGCCAGCAGCTCAGGGACAGGCCCCGAGGGAGTCGATGAGCAGTTCTTC,CASSSGTGPEGVDEQFF
NA,TRBJ1-4,TRBD1,16,TRBV15,TGTGCCACCAGCTATGGACAGGGCGTTACTAATGAAAAACTGTTTTTT,CATSYGQGVTNEKLFF
NA,TRBJ1-4,TRBD1,19,TRBV15,TGTGCCACCAGCAACCTCCGCGGCCAGGGGGCGCTGAGTCGTGAAAAACTGTTTTTT,CATSNLRGQGALSREKLFF
NA,TRBJ2-5,TRBD2,15,TRBV6-6,TGTGCCAGCAGTCTAGCGGGGGGGCGTATAGAGACCCAGTACTTC,CASSLAGGRIETQYF
NA,TRBJ1-2,TRBD1,16,TRBV5-6,TGTGCCAGCAGCTTTTACGGGACAGGGGTAAATTATGGCTACACCTTC,CASSFYGTGVNYGYTF
once,TRBJ2-1,NA,19,TRBV6-1,TGTGCCAGCAGTGAAAAACAAGTAGGGAGGACCCAGGACTACAATGAGCAGTTCTTC,CASSEKQVGRTQDYNEQFF
many,TRBJ1-2,NA,13,TRBV6-6,TGTGCCAGCATCGGGGGGCGCGTGGTTGGCTACACCTTC,CASIGGRVVGYTF
NA,TRBJ2-7,TRBD2,15,TRBV30,TGTGCCATGGGACTAGCGGGGGCCAGCTCCTACGAGCAGTACTTC,CAMGLAGASSYEQYF
NA,TRBJ1-5,NA,18,TRBV18,TGTGCCAGCTCACCGACCGACACGGGAAGGTATAGCAATCAGCCCCAGCATTTT,CASSPTDTGRYSNQPQHF
NA,TRBJ2-3,NA,14,TRBV19,TGTGCCAGTAGTATGATCCAGCGTGGAGATACGCAGTATTTT,CASSMIQRGDTQYF
NA,TRBJ2-3,NA,12,TRBV9,TGTGCCAGCAGCCGCACAACAGATACGCAGTATTTT,CASSRTTDTQYF
NA,TRBJ2-2,TRBD1,15,TRBV6-1,TGTGCCAGCAGGACAGGGGGAGAGAACACCGGGGAGCTGTTTTTT,CASRTGGENTGELFF
NA,TRBJ2-1,NA,13,TRBV6-4,TGTGCCAGCAGACAGGGAATGAACAATGAGCAGTTCTTC,CASRQGMNNEQFF
NA,TRBJ1-4,NA,15,TRBV18,TGTGCCAGCTCACCACGGCGGGCCTATAATGAAAAACTGTTTTTT,CASSPRRAYNEKLFF
NA,TRBJ2-5,TRBD2,15,TRBV30,TGTGCCTGGAACCCGCGGGGGTTAGCAGAAGAGACCCAGTACTTC,CAWNPRGLAEETQYF
NA,TRBJ2-2,TRBD2,15,TRBV4-2,TGTGCCAGCAGCCAACTCGGGACTATAACCGGGGAGCTGTTTTTT,CASSQLGTITGELFF
NA,TRBJ2-7,NA,14,TRBV19,TGTGCCAGTAGTGCAGGACTCGGCTCCTACGAGCAGTACTTC,CASSAGLGSYEQYF
NA,TRBJ2-5,NA,13,TRBV4-3,TGCGCCAGCAGCCAAGATTTACGGGAGACCCAGTACTTC,CASSQDLRETQYF
NA,TRBJ2-7,TRBD2,14,TRBV30,TGTGCCTGGAGGCTGCGCCTAGCGGGGTACGAGCAGTACTTC,CAWRLRLAGYEQYF
NA,TRBJ1-4,NA,14,TRBV19,TGTGCCAGTAGTGGGGCCACCTTAAGCGAAAAACTGTTTTTT,CASSGATLSEKLFF
NA,TRBJ2-4,NA,14,TRBV5-8,TGTGCCAGCAGCTTGGCCGGGGTAAGGGACATTCAGTACTTC,CASSLAGVRDIQYF
NA,TRBJ1-2,TRBD1,15,TRBV7-6,TGTGCCAGCAGCCCCGGGACAGGGGCCTCTCAGGGCTACACCTTC,CASSPGTGASQGYTF
NA,TRBJ2-7,NA,12,TRBV7-2,TGTGCCAGCAGCTTATCGGGTTCCGAGCAGTACTTC,CASSLSGSEQYF
few,TRBJ2-1,TRBD2,16,TRBV4-3,TGCGCCAGCAGCCAAGTGTCTAGCGGGATCTACAATGAGCAGTTCTTC,CASSQVSSGIYNEQFF
NA,TRBJ1-5,NA,14,TRBV5-4,TGTGCCAGCAGCCGCGACGGGGGGAATCAGCCCCAGCATTTT,CASSRDGGNQPQHF
NA,TRBJ1-6,NA,14,TRBV6-4,TGTGCCAGGAGGAGGGTCAGGTCTAATTCACCCCTCCACTTT,CARRRVRSNSPLHF
NA,TRBJ2-3,NA,14,TRBV18,TGTGCCAGCTCACCGAACACAGGCACAGATACGCAGTATTTT,CASSPNTGTDTQYF
NA,TRBJ2-7,NA,13,TRBV6-5,TGTGCCAGCAGTTTAGCCGACGGTTACGAGCAGTACTTC,CASSLADGYEQYF
NA,TRBJ2-7,TRBD1,14,TRBV7-2,TGTGCCAGCTCGGACAGGGGCCTGTCCTACGAGCAGTACTTC,CASSDRGLSYEQYF
few,TRBJ1-4,TRBD1,14,TRBV5-1,TGCGCCAGCAGCCTCGGGACAGGGGTTGAAAAACTGTTTTTT,CASSLGTGVEKLFF
NA,TRBJ1-2,TRBD1,15,TRBV28,TGTGCCAGCAGTATACCGGACAGGGGGGTACGTGGCTACACCTTC,CASSIPDRGVRGYTF
NA,TRBJ2-7,NA,16,TRBV9,TGTGCCAGCAGCGTAGAGGGCTGGGGGGGGCGTGGGGAGCAGTACTTC,CASSVEGWGGRGEQYF
few,TRBJ1-5,TRBD1,17,TRBV28,TGTGCCAGCAGTCCCCTCCCGACAGGGGGGGACGATCAGCCCCAGCATTTT,CASSPLPTGGDDQPQHF
NA,TRBJ2-7,NA,13,TRBV5-1,TGCGCCAGCAGCTTGTGGCTTATCTACGAGCAGTACTTC,CASSLWLIYEQYF
NA,TRBJ2-7,TRBD2,16,TRBV2,TGTGCCAGCAGAGGACTAGCGGGGGCCGTCTCCTACGAGCAGTACTTC,CASRGLAGAVSYEQYF
once,TRBJ1-2,TRBD1,14,TRBV6-5,TGTGCCAGCAGTTACGACAGGGTGAGAGGTGGCTACACCTTC,CASSYDRVRGGYTF
NA,TRBJ1-2,NA,14,TRBV6-6,TGTGCCAGCAGTTACGAGCGACTCTCCTATGGCTACACCTTC,CASSYERLSYGYTF
NA,TRBJ1-1,NA,15,TRBV10-2,TGCGCCAGCAGTGACCCGTCCGGTGAAACAGCTGAAGCTTTCTTT,CASSDPSGETAEAFF
NA,TRBJ1-1,TRBD1,14,TRBV28,TGTGCCATCACAGGGGGGGGTCGGCACACTGAAGCTTTCTTT,CAITGGGRHTEAFF
NA,TRBJ2-2,NA,14,TRBV2,TGTGCCAGCCAAGGGGCAGACCCAACCGGGGAGCTGTTTTTT,CASQGADPTGELFF
NA,TRBJ2-7,TRBD2,14,TRBV5-1,TGCGCCAGCGGCACCCAAGGACTAGCCGGAGAGCAGTACTTC,CASGTQGLAGEQYF
NA,TRBJ2-5,TRBD2,16,TRBV2,TGTGCCAGCAGTGAACGAGCGGGGGGCTTCCAAGAGACCCAGTACTTC,CASSERAGGFQETQYF
NA,TRBJ1-6,NA,13,TRBV6-5,TGTGCCAGCAGTCCCCAGGAGGTTTCACCCCTCCACTTT,CASSPQEVSPLHF
once,TRBJ2-5,TRBD2,16,TRBV18,TGTGCCAGCTCACAGACCCTGGCGGGGGGCCTGGAGACCCAGTACTTC,CASSQTLAGGLETQYF